This TCR beta chain was captured by sequencing in a study of blood T cell repertoires in COVID-19. Study-wide context: From the United States, Italy and Spain came samples of acute and convalescent COVID-19.

This clone was counted once. This table comes from immunoSEQ multiplex PCR, and its TCRdb copy is limited to in-frame clones, with some not included. The table has approximately 280,000 clones, roughly 86% seen once; the top ten hold over 2%. Cohorts were assigned according to the clinical history that participants reported. V lost 5 bases and J 10 bases, leaving 12 bases between the germline ends. Germline assignment: CDR1 SGHTA and CDR2 FQGNSA. The CDR3 contains 13 residues. The sequence was obtained from a woman aged 18-30 years who had recovered from COVID-19. V is TRBV7-2 and J is TRBJ1-6; TRBD1 might be the D (6 bases). Sequencing was performed on PBMCs or T cells enriched from blood (not recorded which). The CDR3 sequence: CASSNYRDSPLHF. In DNA form, the CDR3 reads TGTGCCAGCAGCAATTACAGGGACTCACCCCTCCACTTT.